This TCR beta chain derives from a study of shared clonotypes between healthy human individuals. The CDR3 has 13 residues. The germline V and J ends were trimmed by 1 base and 6 bases, with 7 bases remaining between them. The germline CDR1 and CDR2 sequences are MDHEN and SYDVKM. Sequencing used immunoSEQ multiplex PCR; TCRdb keeps in-frame clones, though not all of them. The sample has under 1 million clones; about 91% are singletons. CD45RO-negative, CCR7-positively selected cells formed the naive CD8 fraction, excluding terminally differentiated effector memory CD45RA+ cells. Sequencing was done on a sample of naive CD8+ T cells sorted from blood. The chain is built from TRBV28 and TRBJ2-1, with D tentatively TRBD2 (6 bases). The source is a man aged 25 to 40 in good health. This CDR3 reads CASSLFGSNEQFF. Here the CDR3 DNA reads TGTGCCAGCAGTTTATTCGGGAGCAATGAGCAGTTCTTC. Based on the CDR3 plus reference TRBV28 and TRBJ2-1, the full variable domain is DVKVTQSSRYLVKRTGEKVFLECVQDMDHENMFWYRQDPGLGLRLIYFSYDVKMKEKGDIPEGYSVSREKKERFSLILESASTNQTSMYLCASSLFGSNEQFFGPGTRLTVL.